This record looks at one TCR beta chain sequence and its context. Its target is unknown. Per the germline V gene, CDR1 is SQVTM and CDR2 is ANQGSEA. Trimming cost V 7 bases and J 6 bases, with 27 bases left between them. This CDR3 region has 16 residues. This sample was taken from a study of CD8 T cells in ankylosing spondylitis. Study-level findings and limits: Certain motif variants had earlier been reported in reactive arthritis synovial fluid and blood.

One entry per CDR3 protein, called by TCRdb with MiXCR from the 5' RACE reads. The sample lists 240,000 or so distinct CDR3 sequences, around a tenth occurring once. The sample comprised blood, either unsorted or a sorted T cell fraction (not recorded which). The source of this sequence is a male donor with ankylosing spondylitis or in good health (not recorded which). The chain carries TRBV29-1 and TRBJ1-1; D unresolved. CDR3 bases: TGCAGCGCCCCGGGAGATGGCGGCCGGAGGTGGGCTGAAGCTTTCTTT. This translates into CSAPGDGGRRWAEAFF.